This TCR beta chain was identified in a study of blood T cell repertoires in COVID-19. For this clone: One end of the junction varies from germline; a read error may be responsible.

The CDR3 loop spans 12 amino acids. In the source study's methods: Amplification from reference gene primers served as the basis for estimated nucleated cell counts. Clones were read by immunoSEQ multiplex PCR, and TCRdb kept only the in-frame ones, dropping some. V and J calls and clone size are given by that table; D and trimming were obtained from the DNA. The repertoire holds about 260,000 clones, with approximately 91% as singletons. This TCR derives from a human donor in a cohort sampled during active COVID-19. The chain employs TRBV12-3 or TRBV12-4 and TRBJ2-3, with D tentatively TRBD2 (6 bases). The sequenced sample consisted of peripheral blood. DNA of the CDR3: TGTGCCAGCAGACGCGGGACTGCACCACCCCATTTT. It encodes CASRRGTAPPHF.